This is a list of T cell receptor beta chains from one sample in a study of T cells after yellow fever vaccination. From the 5' RACE reads, TCRdb called clonotypes with MiXCR, one entry per CDR3 protein. In the table there are under 550,000 distinct CDR3 sequences, around a fifth of which are singletons. The starting material was PBMCs, obtained around 3 weeks after the first yellow fever vaccination. The receptors originated from a man younger than 35 who received the YFV17D yellow fever vaccine. The CDR3 runs from the conserved cysteine through the conserved F or W. Each record gives: V gene, D gene, J gene, CDR3 protein. A D gene is named only where the DNA matches it firmly.

TRBV6-5	-	TRBJ1-1	CASSYSQGGAEAFF
TRBV6-2/TRBV6-3	-	TRBJ1-1	CASSTGPRMNTEAFF
TRBV5-1	TRBD1	TRBJ2-2	CASRRPGTGGPDTGELFF
TRBV9	-	TRBJ2-1	CASSVVSYGEQFF
TRBV7-9	-	TRBJ1-6	CASSPGTSNSPLHF
TRBV3-1	TRBD2	TRBJ2-3	CASSRSGTSPPTDTQYF
TRBV12-3/TRBV12-4	-	TRBJ1-5	CASSFDGDQPQHF
TRBV28	-	TRBJ2-5	CASSSGTETQYF
TRBV3-1	TRBD2	TRBJ2-3	CASSQVPRLAAITDTQYF
TRBV6-5	-	TRBJ1-1	CASSYSKRETEAFF
TRBV10-2	TRBD2	TRBJ2-3	CASSVSGGAFLDTQYF
TRBV11-2	-	TRBJ2-3	CASSLVGLANTDTQYF
TRBV5-1	-	TRBJ1-3	CASSSNSGGNTIYF
TRBV6-1	TRBD2	TRBJ2-1	CASSEGLAGFSGSVF
TRBV18	-	TRBJ2-3	CASSPTFKRDTQYF
TRBV3-1	TRBD1	TRBJ2-6	CASSQTGTVYSGANVLTF
TRBV3-1	TRBD1	TRBJ1-1	CASSPTGTASTEAFF
TRBV20-1	-	TRBJ2-1	CSEGSYGLAEQFF
TRBV6-2/TRBV6-3	TRBD1	TRBJ2-1	CASSYTVGQGAAKANEQFF
TRBV10-1	TRBD1	TRBJ2-3	CASSFDRVTDTQYF
TRBV6-5	-	TRBJ1-2	CASSNSLYGYTF
TRBV20-1	-	TRBJ2-6	CSAPGASGANVLTF
TRBV4-3	-	TRBJ2-4	CASSQAGGNIQYF
TRBV5-6	-	TRBJ2-5	CASSLQLTRSPETQYF
TRBV5-1	-	TRBJ1-1	CASAGLGSMNTEAFF
TRBV6-1	TRBD1	TRBJ1-2	CASRDPLTGYGYTF
TRBV20-1	TRBD2	TRBJ2-1	CSAEPRTSGGFVDNEQFF
TRBV5-1	TRBD1	TRBJ2-5	CASSYQGVGQETQYF
TRBV6-1	-	TRBJ2-3	CASSEAGTSTDTQYF
TRBV7-7	-	TRBJ1-4	CASSPRREGKLFF
TRBV7-7	TRBD1	TRBJ2-7	CASSLVGGLPYEQYF
TRBV20-1	TRBD1	TRBJ1-2	CSARLLQGFGYTF
TRBV25-1	-	TRBJ2-2	CASSELDTGELFF
TRBV20-1	-	TRBJ1-6	CSARVRGWENSPLHF
TRBV28	TRBD2	TRBJ2-5	CASSLGYAGEETQYF
TRBV7-9	TRBD1	TRBJ1-1	CASSTWTGGMNTEAFF
TRBV28	-	TRBJ2-5	CASRSGTLRVETQYF
TRBV6-2/TRBV6-3	-	TRBJ1-2	CASSHFSGRSYGYTF
TRBV9	TRBD2	TRBJ2-5	CASSVLAGIRETQYF
TRBV29-1	-	TRBJ1-1	CSVTRPLTEAFF
TRBV7-3	-	TRBJ1-2	CASSRTPAGGYTF
TRBV10-3	TRBD1	TRBJ2-6	CAISARQGDGANVLTF
TRBV9	-	TRBJ1-5	CASSVGLQGSVNQPQHF
TRBV9	-	TRBJ2-3	CASSVGKGTDTQYF
TRBV14	-	TRBJ1-4	CASSPLGGYEKLFF
TRBV29-1	-	TRBJ1-1	CSVVGVMNTEAFF
TRBV5-1	-	TRBJ2-3	CASSRTTDTQYF
TRBV7-9	-	TRBJ2-1	CASSSSSFPGHFYNEQFF
TRBV28	TRBD1	TRBJ1-5	CASRFRGARNQPQHF
TRBV12-3/TRBV12-4	TRBD1	TRBJ1-1	CASSPIRDRGRTEAFF
TRBV27	TRBD2	TRBJ2-3	CASSLPGGALDTQYF
TRBV12-3/TRBV12-4	-	TRBJ2-1	CASRGSRVMVNEQFF
TRBV4-2	TRBD2	TRBJ2-5	CASSPGGAGETQYF
TRBV20-1	-	TRBJ1-3	CSAAGSWGNTIYF
TRBV5-1	-	TRBJ1-1	CASSLVARANTEAFF
TRBV25-1	-	TRBJ2-7	CASSEWGATGRRYEQYF
TRBV27	TRBD1	TRBJ2-7	CASNSFGTGGTYEQYF
TRBV4-3	TRBD1	TRBJ1-1	CASSRAGGRMNTEAFF